This TCR beta chain was sequenced for a study of cytomegalovirus exposure and HLA in healthy donors. Overall study findings and caveats: At a 0.05 false discovery rate, a later analysis found 18,000 or so TCR beta sequences to be associated with HLA alleles. Associated with cytomegalovirus, according to the listing, were around 170 TCR beta chains.

Remarks on this clone: No antigen is known for it.

PCR primers comprised 60 Vbeta and 13 Jbeta primers. Profiled with immunoSEQ multiplex PCR; TCRdb holds only in-frame clones, not every one. The table for this sample gives tens of thousands of clones. What was sequenced was PBMCs. The clonotype originates from a woman between 40 and 55 years old in good health and CMV-seropositive.

The CDR3 protein is CASSEGGARSGNTIYF. The CDR3 DNA follows: TGTGCCAGCAGTGAAGGTGGGGCTAGGTCTGGAAACACCATATATTTT. J is TRBJ1-3 and V is TRBV6-1, with a possible D match to TRBD1 (5 bases). The V end was cut by 1 base, the J end by 1 base, with 11 bases between. The CDR3 consists of 16 residues. The germline V gene has CDR1 MNHNS and CDR2 SASEGT.